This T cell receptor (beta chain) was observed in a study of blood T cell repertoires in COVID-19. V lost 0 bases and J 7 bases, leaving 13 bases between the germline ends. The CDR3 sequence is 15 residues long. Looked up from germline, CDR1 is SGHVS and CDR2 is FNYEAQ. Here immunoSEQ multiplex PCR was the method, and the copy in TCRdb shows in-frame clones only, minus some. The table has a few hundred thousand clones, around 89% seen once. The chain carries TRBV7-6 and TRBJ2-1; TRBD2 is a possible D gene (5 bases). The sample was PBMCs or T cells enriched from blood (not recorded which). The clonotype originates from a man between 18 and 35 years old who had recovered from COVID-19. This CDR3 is CASSLAGSESNEQFF. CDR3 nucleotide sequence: TGTGCCAGCAGCTTAGCGGGGAGCGAGAGTAATGAGCAGTTCTTC.